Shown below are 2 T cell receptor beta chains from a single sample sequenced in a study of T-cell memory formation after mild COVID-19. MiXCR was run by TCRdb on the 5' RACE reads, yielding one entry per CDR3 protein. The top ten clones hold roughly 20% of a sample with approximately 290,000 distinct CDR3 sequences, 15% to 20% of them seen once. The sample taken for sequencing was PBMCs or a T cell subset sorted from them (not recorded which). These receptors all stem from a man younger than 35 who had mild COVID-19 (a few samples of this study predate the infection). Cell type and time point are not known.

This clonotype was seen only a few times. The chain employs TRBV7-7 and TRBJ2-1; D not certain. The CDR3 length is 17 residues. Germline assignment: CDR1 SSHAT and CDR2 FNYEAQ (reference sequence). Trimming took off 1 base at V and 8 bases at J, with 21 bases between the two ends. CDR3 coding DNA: TGTGCCAGCAGCTTAGTTCTAGAGAGTTTACCCCGGGATGAGCAGTTCTTC. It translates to CASSLVLESLPRDEQFF.

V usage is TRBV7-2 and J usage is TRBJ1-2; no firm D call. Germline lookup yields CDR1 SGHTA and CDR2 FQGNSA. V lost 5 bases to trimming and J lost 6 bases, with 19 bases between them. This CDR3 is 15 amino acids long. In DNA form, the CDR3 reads TGTGCCAGCAGCCTCGAACCGGAGTCCGGGGATGGCTACACCTTC. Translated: CASSLEPESGDGYTF.